The clone carrying this TCR beta chain showed up many times. Its specificity is unknown. The CDR3 runs to 24 residues. V lost 5 bases and J lost 0; bases outside the gene matches: 27. Germline CDR1 and CDR2: LGHNT and FRNRAP. As CD8+CD4-CCR7+CD45RA+ cells, naive CD8 T cells were sorted. As previously described, bulk TCR libraries were made using listed TCR primers. TCRdb ran MiXCR on the PCR reads and lists one entry per CDR3 protein. The profile covers some 88,000 distinct CDR3 sequences, with roughly 23% appearing a single time and around 1.1% taken by the ten largest. The data are from a study of molecular identifiers for immune sequencing clone quantification. The study's findings and limits: Clones above 20 RNA copies contained over 99% of effector molecules and under 1% of naive molecules.

Sequenced: naive CD8+ T cells from blood, with Jurkat cell RNA spiked in. Indicated subset: FACS-sorted CD8+CD4-CCR7+CD45RA+ naive T cells. The clonotype originates from a human donor in good health. Some libraries in this study had Jurkat cell RNA spiked in. The V and J genes are TRBV12-5 and TRBJ2-5; 13 bases agree with TRBD2. The chain's CDR3 is CASGIRKQGLAGLLQTVYQETQYF. DNA of the CDR3: TGTGCTAGTGGTATTAGGAAACAGGGACTAGCGGGACTCCTTCAGACCGTGTACCAAGAGACCCAGTACTTC.